This TCR beta chain was captured by sequencing in a study of cytomegalovirus exposure and HLA in healthy donors (dated by TCRdb to 2016 to 2017). With regard to the full study: The 650 to 800 repertoires of the first cohort and the approximately 130 validation repertoires were produced on the same platform, according to a later analysis. The aim of the study was to test whether cataloging public T cell receptors could identify signatures of past pathogen exposure. Along with the approximately 700-subject first cohort, a separate validation cohort of over 90 different subjects was used. The study combined high-throughput TCR immunosequencing, statistical association of individual TCRs with disease status, and machine learning to predict cytomegalovirus infection status. Study-level results and caveats: All 130 or so repertoires were used to score co-occurrence in the validation cohort in a later analysis, because that analysis had no HLA typing for the cohort. A few of the identified cytomegalovirus-associated TCR beta chains were confirmed in vitro to be specific for cytomegalovirus antigens. Most TCR sequences were seen in very few donors, while some public TCRs were found in many individuals. In a later analysis, TCRs clustered in the first cohort were found to also tend to co-occur in the roughly 110 validation repertoires, with 85% to 95% of cluster scores above 0. The authors suggested that the approach could potentially be generalized to other disease states and immunological phenotypes. In both the original and validation cohorts, the classifier was reported to diagnose cytomegalovirus status with high specificity and sensitivity. The study gave a list of some 150 TCR beta chains associated with cytomegalovirus.

To note about this clone: The specificity of this receptor is unknown. Base quality data are lacking; no much larger clone is found one base away.

Trimming removed 2 bases from V and 2 bases from J; the gene matches leave 4 bases unexplained. From its cysteine to its phenylalanine, the CDR3 spans 16 amino acids. CDR3 DNA only is kept here, 48 bases in frame from base 1. From a lookup of the germline V gene (reference sequence), CDR1 and CDR2 are SGHNT and YYREEE. The protocol used for the library was the immunoSEQ multiplex PCR assay. In the source study's methods: A statistical classification framework was built to diagnose cytomegalovirus status from the catalog of TCR beta chain sequences. TCRdb re-hosts the immuneACCESS table, in-frame sequences only. Its copies lack some clones; in the studies checked, an unresolved V gene accounts for under half of them, and the cause for the rest is not known. That table supplies the V and J calls and clone size; D and trimming were determined from the DNA. The sample includes fewer than 150,000 clones, with around nine tenths observed a single time. The ten biggest clones cover approximately 1.5% of the sample.

Separate from the approximately 690-subject first cohort, the validation cohort of 90 to 150 subjects was the group to which the donors belonged. This sequence was found in a man between 25 and 39 years old in good health and CMV-seronegative. Recombination connected TRBV5-4 to TRBJ2-5, with 12 middle bases fitting TRBD2. The sample comprised PBMCs. The CDR3 has the sequence CASSFGLAGPQETQYF. The sequence in DNA is TGTGCCAGCAGCTTCGGACTAGCGGGACCACAAGAGACCCAGTACTTC.